Sequencing of this TCR beta chain was carried out in a study of graft-versus-host responses after intestinal transplantation. The assay was immunoSEQ multiplex PCR, and TCRdb's table has in-frame clones only and misses some. The sample yields 43,000 or so clones, approximately 94% seen once. This clone was seen a single time. The antigen is not known. Whole-study findings and limits: Some patients had graft-donor T cell macrochimerism. In their allografts, the ratios of graft-versus-host to host-versus-graft T cell clones were high. There were GvH clones found in recipient marrow, and some of them appeared first in ileum or blood.

The CDR3 contains 13 residues. Germline CDR1 MNHEY, CDR2 SMNVEV (reference sequence). V was trimmed by 6 bases and J by 2 bases, leaving 11 bases between them. The chain recombines TRBV27 with TRBJ2-7; a weak D match, TRBD2 (5 bases). The material was PBMCs, obtained roughly 51 weeks after intestinal transplant. The clonotype was recovered from a human patient who received an intestinal transplant, so some T cells may come from the graft donor. The CDR3 DNA is TGTGCCAGCAGCCTTCTCGGGACCTACGAGCAGTACTTC. Amino acid sequence: CASSLLGTYEQYF.